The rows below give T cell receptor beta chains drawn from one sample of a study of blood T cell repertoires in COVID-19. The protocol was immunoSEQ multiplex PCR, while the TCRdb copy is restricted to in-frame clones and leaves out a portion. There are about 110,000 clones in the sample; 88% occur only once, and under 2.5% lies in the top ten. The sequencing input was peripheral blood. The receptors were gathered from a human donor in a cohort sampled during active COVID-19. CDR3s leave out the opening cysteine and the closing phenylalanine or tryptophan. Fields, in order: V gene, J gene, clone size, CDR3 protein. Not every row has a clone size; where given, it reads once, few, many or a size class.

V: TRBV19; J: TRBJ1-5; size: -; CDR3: ATFGLRGQPQH
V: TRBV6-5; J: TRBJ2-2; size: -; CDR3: ASRSGQGTGELF
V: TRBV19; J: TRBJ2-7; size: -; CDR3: ASRPTGSGEQY
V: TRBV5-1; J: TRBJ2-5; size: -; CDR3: ASSVGTAQETQY
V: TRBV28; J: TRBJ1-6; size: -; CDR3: ASSLSGSYNSPLH
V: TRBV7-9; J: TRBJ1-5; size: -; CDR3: ASSSGQGQPQH
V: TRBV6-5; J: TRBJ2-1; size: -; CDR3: ASSYSTQGRNEQF
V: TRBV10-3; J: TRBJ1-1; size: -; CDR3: AISETVNTEAF
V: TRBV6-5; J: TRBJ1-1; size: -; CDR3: ASSSGATEAF
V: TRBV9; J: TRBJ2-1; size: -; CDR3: ASSWTSGRGNEQF
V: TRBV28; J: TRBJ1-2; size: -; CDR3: ASSLRQGVGGYT
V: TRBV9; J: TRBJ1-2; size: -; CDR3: ASSSGMRGYT
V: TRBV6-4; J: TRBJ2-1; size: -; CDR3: ASRQQGSDNEQF
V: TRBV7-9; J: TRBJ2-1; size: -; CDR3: ASSFPPGQDIYNEQF
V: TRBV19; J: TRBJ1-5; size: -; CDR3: ATSPSGRDQPQH
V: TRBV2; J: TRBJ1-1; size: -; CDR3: ASVKGQLNTEAF
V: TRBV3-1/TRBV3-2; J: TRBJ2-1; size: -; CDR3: ASSQVAGDYNEQF
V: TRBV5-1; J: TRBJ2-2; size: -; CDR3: ASSRTSGGWYGGELF
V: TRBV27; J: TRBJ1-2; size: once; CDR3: ASSFRQKNYGYT
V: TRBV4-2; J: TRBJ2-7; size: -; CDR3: ASSQTQTGPYEQY
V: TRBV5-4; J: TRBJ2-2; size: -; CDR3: ASSSPGAGNTGELF
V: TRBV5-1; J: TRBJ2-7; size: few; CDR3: ASSLEDIYEQY
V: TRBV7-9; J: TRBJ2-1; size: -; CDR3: ASSHTGLAVYNEQF
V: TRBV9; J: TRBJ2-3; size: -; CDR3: ASSVDLSGRAHTDTQY
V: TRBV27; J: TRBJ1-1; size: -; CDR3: ASSLLWETYTEAF
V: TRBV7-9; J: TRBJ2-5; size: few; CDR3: ASSLEQEETQY
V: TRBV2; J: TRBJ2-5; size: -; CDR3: ASRDPSGGQETQY
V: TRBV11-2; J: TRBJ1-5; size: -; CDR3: ASSSGQGGPGNQPQH
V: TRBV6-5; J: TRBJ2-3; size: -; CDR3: ASMTLAGSTDTQY